Listed below are T cell receptor beta chains from one sample, sequenced in a study of blood T cells in healthy people across ages. TCRdb ran MiXCR on the 5' RACE reads and lists one entry per CDR3 protein. The data contain over 600,000 distinct CDR3 sequences, roughly 21% of them seen just once; the ten biggest clones take up 3% to 4%. Input material: blood. These TCRs come from a man between 65 and 85 years old in good health. The CDR3 runs from the conserved cysteine through the conserved F or W. The order of the fields is D gene, J gene, V gene, CDR3 protein. D genes are given only for firm matches.

d_call: TRBD1
j_call: TRBJ2-6
v_call: TRBV18
cdr3_aa: CASSPGRGRSGANVLTF

d_call: -
j_call: TRBJ1-2
v_call: TRBV6-2/TRBV6-3
cdr3_aa: CASRSAYGYTF

d_call: -
j_call: TRBJ2-4
v_call: TRBV4-2
cdr3_aa: CASSQDSELAKNIQYF

d_call: -
j_call: -
v_call: TRBV6-2/TRBV6-3
cdr3_aa: CASRQSNRDEQYF

d_call: TRBD2
j_call: TRBJ2-1
v_call: TRBV20-1
cdr3_aa: CSARRTSGTGEQFF

d_call: TRBD2
j_call: TRBJ2-7
v_call: TRBV14
cdr3_aa: CASSKGTSGNEQYF

d_call: -
j_call: TRBJ2-7
v_call: TRBV19
cdr3_aa: CASSITGNEQYF

d_call: -
j_call: TRBJ2-5
v_call: TRBV29-1
cdr3_aa: CSVEVRQGYTQYF

d_call: -
j_call: TRBJ2-1
v_call: TRBV2
cdr3_aa: CASGGWDRLSNEQFF

d_call: TRBD2
j_call: TRBJ2-1
v_call: TRBV24-1
cdr3_aa: CATSPGLAGTSSYNEQFF

d_call: -
j_call: TRBJ2-7
v_call: TRBV6-6
cdr3_aa: CASSYSDRRREQYF

d_call: -
j_call: TRBJ2-7
v_call: TRBV10-1
cdr3_aa: CASSDTQGTHRDEQYF

d_call: -
j_call: TRBJ2-5
v_call: TRBV27
cdr3_aa: CASARGLDQETQYF

d_call: -
j_call: TRBJ2-7
v_call: TRBV7-8
cdr3_aa: CASSPQTMDEQYF

d_call: -
j_call: TRBJ2-4
v_call: TRBV20-1
cdr3_aa: CSARDGGKNIQYF

d_call: TRBD2
j_call: TRBJ2-3
v_call: TRBV20-1
cdr3_aa: CSARSRTSRRTDTQYF